This T cell receptor (beta chain) was recovered during a study of metastatic and nonmetastatic thyroid tumors (dated by TCRdb to 2018 to 2020). About the study as a whole: For patients with malignant and with benign thyroid disease, the researchers compared repertoires between peripheral blood samples and tumor or nodule tissue samples.

The library was made by PCR. The sample was run on an Illumina HiSeq 4000. The TCR beta-chain CDR3 region of each patient was profiled by high-throughput sequencing. The study's own analysis went as follows. Drawing on CDR3 differences between clinicopathological groups, the researchers built a classifier meant to tell apart patients with distant-metastatic papillary thyroid cancer. The Shannon index was used to assess repertoire diversity, and the Morisita-Horn index was used to assess tumor-blood repertoire similarity. TCRdb reprocessed the public reads (quality trimming at Q25 with fastp, clone calling with MiXCR) and kept in-frame beta chains. For this entry, the V and J calls and clone size follow TCRdb and not the study's own pipeline. This sample is represented by about 52,000 clones; around a sixth of them were singletons. Approximately 3% of the sample rests with the top ten. Results and caveats for the whole study, not just this receptor: In both blood and tumor samples, TCR beta diversity was reported to be significantly higher in malignant tumors than in benign nodules.

No treatment had been received by any patient before thyroid surgery. Patient clinical samples collected from the early 2010s to the late 2010s were retrospectively analysed using T-cell receptor beta sequencing. The CDR3 has 15 amino acids, counting the end cysteine and phenylalanine. Only the CDR3 DNA stays, 45 bases, in frame from base 1. The CDR1 and CDR2 encoded by the germline V gene (reference sequence) are LNHDA and SQIVND. Germline trimming: 6 bases from V, 1 base from J; junction bases outside gene matches: 9. This clone has a count of ten or more. It lacks a known antigen. No much larger clone exists at a distance of one base, and base qualities are not known.

The rearranged chain carries TRBV19 and TRBJ2-7; 7 nucleotides in the junction match TRBD1. The sample taken for sequencing was blood. This sequence originates from a female donor with papillary thyroid cancer or a benign thyroid nodule (not recorded which). Some clones in this sample may be carry-over from other donors' samples. CDR3 region: CASRETGKGSYEQYF. The DNA sequence reads TGTGCCAGTAGGGAGACAGGGAAAGGATCCTACGAGCAGTACTTC.